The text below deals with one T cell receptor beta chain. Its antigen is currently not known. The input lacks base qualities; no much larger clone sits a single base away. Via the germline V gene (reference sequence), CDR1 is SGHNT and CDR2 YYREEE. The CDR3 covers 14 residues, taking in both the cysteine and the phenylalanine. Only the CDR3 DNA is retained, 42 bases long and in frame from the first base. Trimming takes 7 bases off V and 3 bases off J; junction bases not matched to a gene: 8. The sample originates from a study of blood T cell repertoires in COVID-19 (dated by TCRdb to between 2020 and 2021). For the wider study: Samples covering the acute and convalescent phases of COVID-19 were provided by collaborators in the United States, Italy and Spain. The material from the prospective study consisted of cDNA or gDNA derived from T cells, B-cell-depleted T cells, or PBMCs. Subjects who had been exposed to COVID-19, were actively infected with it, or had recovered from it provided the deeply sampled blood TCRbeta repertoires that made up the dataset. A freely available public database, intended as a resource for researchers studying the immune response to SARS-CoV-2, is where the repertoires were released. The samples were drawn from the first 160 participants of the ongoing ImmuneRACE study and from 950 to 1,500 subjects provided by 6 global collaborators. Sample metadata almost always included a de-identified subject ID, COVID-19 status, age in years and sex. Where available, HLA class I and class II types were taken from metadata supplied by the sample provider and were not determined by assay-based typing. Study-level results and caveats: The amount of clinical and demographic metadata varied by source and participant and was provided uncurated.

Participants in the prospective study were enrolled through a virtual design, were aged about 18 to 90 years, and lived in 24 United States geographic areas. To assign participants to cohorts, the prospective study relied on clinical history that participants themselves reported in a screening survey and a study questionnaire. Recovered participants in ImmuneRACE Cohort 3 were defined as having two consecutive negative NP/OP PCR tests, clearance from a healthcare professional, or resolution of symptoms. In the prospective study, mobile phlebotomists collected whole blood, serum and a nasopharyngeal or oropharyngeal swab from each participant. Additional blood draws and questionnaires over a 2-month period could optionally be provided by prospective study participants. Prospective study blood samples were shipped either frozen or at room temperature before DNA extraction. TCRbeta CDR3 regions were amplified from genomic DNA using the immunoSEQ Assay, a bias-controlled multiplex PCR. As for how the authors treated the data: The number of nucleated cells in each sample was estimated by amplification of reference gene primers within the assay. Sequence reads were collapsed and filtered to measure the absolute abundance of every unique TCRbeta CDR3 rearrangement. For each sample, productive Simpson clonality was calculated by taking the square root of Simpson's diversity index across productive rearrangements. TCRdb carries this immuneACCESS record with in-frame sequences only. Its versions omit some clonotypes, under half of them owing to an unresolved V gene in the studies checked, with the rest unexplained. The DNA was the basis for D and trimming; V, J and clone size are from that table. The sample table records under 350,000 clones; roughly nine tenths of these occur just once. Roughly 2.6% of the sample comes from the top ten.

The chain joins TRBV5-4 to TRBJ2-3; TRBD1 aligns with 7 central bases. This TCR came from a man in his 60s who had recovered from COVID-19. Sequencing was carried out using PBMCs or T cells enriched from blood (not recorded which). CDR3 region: CASFTGAATDTQYF. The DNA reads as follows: TGTGCCAGCTTCACAGGGGCCGCTACAGATACGCAGTATTTT. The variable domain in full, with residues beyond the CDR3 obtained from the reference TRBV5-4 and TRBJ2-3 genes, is ETGVTQSPTHLIKTRGQQVTLRCSSQSGHNTVSWYQQALGQGPQFIFQYYREEENGRGNFPPRFSGLQFPNYSSELNVNALELDDSALYLCASFTGAATDTQYFGPGTRLTVL.